These 21 T cell receptor beta chains share one sample of origin, sequenced in a study of blood T cell repertoires in COVID-19. Clones were read by immunoSEQ multiplex PCR, and TCRdb kept only the in-frame ones, dropping some. The table includes approximately 350,000 clones, 86% detected once. The specimen sequenced was peripheral blood. These receptors originate from a woman in her sixties or seventies with COVID-19, enrolled during active disease.

V and J are TRBV3-1 (or the pseudogene TRBV3-2) and TRBJ2-5; TRBD2 aligns across 9 bases. Germline CDR1 and CDR2: LGHDT and YNNKEL (reference sequence). After removal of 1 base from V and 1 base from J, the junction contained 4 bases not matched to a gene. The CDR3 spans 16 residues. Written as DNA, the CDR3 is TGTGCCAGCAGCCAAGTACCTAGCGGGGCCCAAGAGACCCAGTACTTC. Amino acids: CASSQVPSGAQETQYF.

The genes are TRBV6-5 and TRBJ2-7, with D possibly matching TRBD1 (5 bases). Germline V gene sequence: CDR1 MNHEY, CDR2 SVGAGI. CDR3 length: 16 amino acids. V dropped 0 bases and J dropped 0 bases, with 12 bases sitting between them. CDR3 amino acids: CASSYSWTSSSYEQYF. In DNA, the CDR3 is TGTGCCAGCAGTTACTCCTGGACAAGCAGCTCCTACGAGCAGTACTTC.

The chain combines TRBV28 with TRBJ1-1; the match to TRBD1 covers 7 bases. V trimming: 2 bases; J trimming: 4 bases; junction bases outside the gene matches: 4. This CDR3 is built from 14 residues. Germline assignment: CDR1 MDHEN and CDR2 SYDVKM. The CDR3 DNA sequence: TGTGCCAGCAGTTTAAGCCAGGGGGGCACTGAAGCTTTCTTT. Amino acid sequence: CASSLSQGGTEAFF.

The chain links TRBV18 to TRBJ2-1, with 8 bases lining up with TRBD2. Trimming took 5 bases from V and 4 from J; bases not matched to a gene: 7. Germline lookup yields CDR1 KGHSH and CDR2 LQKENI. This CDR3 comprises 15 residues. CDR3 bases: TGTGCCAGCTCATTCACAGCGGGGGATTACAATGAGCAGTTCTTC. It codes for CASSFTAGDYNEQFF.

This clone was seen only once. The chain has TRBV21-1 and TRBJ1-2; TRBD1 reflects the table's D call only, with no check against the DNA. TRBV21-1 is classified as a pseudogene. CDR3 size: 15 residues. The chain's CDR3 is CASHQGTRANYGYTF. CDR3 bases: TGTGCCAGCCACCAAGGGACAAGAGCTAACTATGGCTACACCTTC.

This chain links TRBV2 with TRBJ1-5; possibly TRBD1 for D (6 bases). This CDR3 comprises 15 residues. The germline V and J ends were trimmed by 3 bases and 3 bases, with 12 bases remaining between them. CDR1 and CDR2 (germline): SNHLY, FYNNEI. CDR3 DNA sequence: TGTGCCAGCAGTGAGGCCAGGGGAGCCAATCAGCCCCAGCATTTT. Translated: CASSEARGANQPQHF.

The chain joins TRBV19 to TRBJ2-7, with D unclear. This CDR3 is built from 14 residues. CDR1 is LNHDA and CDR2 is SQIVND in the germline V gene (reference sequence). Trimming took off 10 bases at V and 3 bases at J, with 19 bases between the two ends. The chain's CDR3 is CAKHSVSIFYEQYF. The CDR3 region has the DNA TGTGCCAAGCATTCGGTTAGCATTTTCTACGAGCAGTACTTC.

This chain uses TRBV11-3 with TRBJ2-3, with D possibly being TRBD2 (6 bases). The CDR3 extends over 18 amino acids. CDR1 SGHNT and CDR2 YENEEA come from the germline V gene. V was clipped by 5 bases and J by 1 base, with 22 bases between them. CDR3 sequence reads: CASSLFSELAAGTDTQYF. The CDR3 nucleotides are TGTGCCAGCAGCCTTTTCTCCGAACTAGCCGCGGGCACAGATACGCAGTATTTT.

The rearrangement uses TRBV13 and TRBJ2-2, with TRBD1 as a possible D gene (6 bases). V lost 4 bases to trimming and J lost 2 bases, with 11 bases between them. Germline CDR1 PRHDT, CDR2 FYEKMQ (reference sequence). This CDR3 region has 15 residues. The CDR3 DNA is TGTGCCAGCAGCTACACAGGGCCTAACACCGGGGAGCTGTTTTTT. It is translated as CASSYTGPNTGELFF.

CDR3 in amino acids: CASSSPSVGLETQYF. As DNA, the CDR3 is TGTGCCAGCAGTTCCCCTAGCGTTGGGCTGGAGACCCAGTACTTC. The chain carries TRBV6-6 and TRBJ2-5; D might be TRBD2 (6 bases). The V and J ends lost 4 bases and 5 bases respectively, with 17 bases between them. Per germline, CDR1 MNHNY and CDR2 SVGAGI (reference sequence). This CDR3 is 15 amino acids long.

The chain links TRBV9 to TRBJ2-7, with 7 positions matching TRBD2. The J segment lost 1 base and the V segment lost 3 bases, leaving 7 bases of the junction unmatched. CDR3 length: 15 amino acids. Germline values: CDR1 SGDLS, CDR2 YYNGEE. The CDR3 region has the DNA TGTGCCAGCAGCGAGGGGAGGGGTGCGTCCTACGAGCAGTACTTC. Translating it yields CASSEGRGASYEQYF.

The chain carries TRBV20-1 and TRBJ2-5; TRBD2 might be the D (6 bases). The V end was cut by 3 bases, the J end by 1 base, with 12 bases between. This CDR3 has 14 amino acids. CDR1 DFQATT and CDR2 SNEGSKA come from the germline V gene (reference sequence). The CDR3 bases are TGCAGTGCTAGTTCCCTGGGGGGCCAAGAGACCCAGTACTTC. Protein product: CSASSLGGQETQYF.

The chain links TRBV29-1 to TRBJ2-3, with D tentatively TRBD2 (7 bases). CDR3 length: 15 residues. Between the trimmed V and J ends, which lost 7 bases and 0 bases, there was a span of 17 bases. CDR1 is SQVTM, CDR2 ANQGSEA, per germline. The CDR3 coding sequence is TGCAGCGGTGGGACGGGGGGCTCTAGCACAGATACGCAGTATTTT. Protein: CSGGTGGSSTDTQYF.

The chain uses TRBV7-2 and TRBJ1-1, with a weak D call TRBD1 (5 bases). V was shortened by 4 bases and J by 4 bases, with 16 bases between the two germline ends. The CDR3 totals 15 residues. CDR1 is SGHTA, CDR2 FQGNSA, per germline. CDR3 protein: CASSSRGRGVTEAFF. In DNA, the CDR3 is TGTGCCAGCAGCTCCCGGGGGAGGGGCGTCACTGAAGCTTTCTTT. Based on the CDR3 plus reference TRBV7-2 and TRBJ1-1, the full variable domain is GAGVSQSPSNKVTEKGKDVELRCDPISGHTALYWYRQSLGQGLEFLIYFQGNSAPDKSGLPSDRFSAERTGGSVSTLTIQRTQQEDSAVYLCASSSRGRGVTEAFFGQGTRLTVV.

The chain carries TRBV4-2 and TRBJ2-2; the D is unclear. Between the trimmed V and J ends, which lost 4 bases and 6 bases, there was a span of 15 bases. Germline-derived CDR1 and CDR2 are LGHNA and YNFKEQ. This CDR3 has 15 amino acids. This CDR3 is CASSRERIIPGELFF. As DNA, the CDR3 is TGTGCCAGCAGCCGAGAGAGAATTATTCCCGGGGAGCTGTTTTTT.

In its sample, this clone was seen a few times. V and J are TRBV24-1 and TRBJ1-2, with 7 bases that match TRBD1. The CDR3 spans 13 residues. The germline CDR1 and CDR2 sequences are KGHDR and SFDVKD. With V trimmed by 4 bases and J by 7 bases, 5 bases remained unmatched. The CDR3 loop reads CATSEPTGFGYTF. CDR3 coding DNA: TGTGCCACCAGTGAGCCGACAGGGTTTGGCTACACCTTC.

This sequence joins TRBV5-1 and TRBJ1-1; D gene uncertain. V was shortened by 2 bases and J by 0 bases, with 8 bases between the two germline ends. CDR3 length: 14 residues. Per the germline V gene, CDR1 is SGHRS and CDR2 is YFSETQ. Here the CDR3 DNA reads TGCGCCAGCAGCTTCGCGGCGATGAACACTGAAGCTTTCTTT. Residues: CASSFAAMNTEAFF.

The chain carries TRBV7-3 and TRBJ2-3; 7 nucleotides line up with TRBD2. Losses at the gene ends were 1 base for V and 6 bases for J; bases not matched to a gene: 4. CDR3 length: 14 amino acids. Germline assignment: CDR1 SGHTA and CDR2 FQGTGA. CDR3 sequence reads: CASSLNGGRDTQYF. CDR3 nucleotide sequence: TGTGCCAGCAGCTTAAACGGGGGGAGGGATACGCAGTATTTT.

This clone showed up just a few times. The chain has TRBV18 and TRBJ1-1; D is perhaps TRBD1 (5 bases). Trimming took off 3 bases at V and 0 bases at J, with 11 bases between the two ends. This CDR3 contains 15 residues. The germline V gene encodes CDR1 KGHSH and CDR2 LQKENI. The CDR3, as DNA: TGTGCCAGCTCACCGGCGGGGCCCATGAACACTGAAGCTTTCTTT. Its protein product is CASSPAGPMNTEAFF.

V and J are TRBV7-9 and TRBJ1-2, with 7 bases matching TRBD1. This CDR3 has 18 residues. Trimming at V came to 4 bases and at J to 4 bases, leaving 18 bases not matched to a gene. Germline values: CDR1 SEHNR, CDR2 FQNEAQ (reference sequence). The CDR3 DNA follows: TGTGCCAGCAGCTGGGCACAGACAGGGCTGGTTGCGGGCTATGGCTACACCTTC. Amino acids: CASSWAQTGLVAGYGYTF.

The rearrangement joins TRBV7-3 to TRBJ1-1; 8 nucleotides match TRBD1. The ends lost 5 bases at V and 0 bases at J; junction bases unmatched: 2. The germline V gene encodes CDR1 SGHTA and CDR2 FQGTGA. CDR3 size: 14 residues. In DNA, the CDR3 is TGTGCCAGCAGCCCGACAGGGGTGAACACTGAAGCTTTCTTT. Amino acid sequence: CASSPTGVNTEAFF.